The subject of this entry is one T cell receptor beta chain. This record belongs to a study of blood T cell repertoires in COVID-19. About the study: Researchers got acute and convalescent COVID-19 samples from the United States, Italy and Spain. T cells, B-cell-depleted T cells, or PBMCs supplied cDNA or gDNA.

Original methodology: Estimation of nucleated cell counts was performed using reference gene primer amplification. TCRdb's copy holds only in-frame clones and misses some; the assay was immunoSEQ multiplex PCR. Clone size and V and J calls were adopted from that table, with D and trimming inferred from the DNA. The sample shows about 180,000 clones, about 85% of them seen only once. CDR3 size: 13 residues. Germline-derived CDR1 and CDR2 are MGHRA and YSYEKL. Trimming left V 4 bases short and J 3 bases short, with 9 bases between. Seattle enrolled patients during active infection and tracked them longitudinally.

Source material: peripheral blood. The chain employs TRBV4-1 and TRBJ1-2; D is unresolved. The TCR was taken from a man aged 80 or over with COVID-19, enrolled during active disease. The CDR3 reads CASSRTGDYGYTF. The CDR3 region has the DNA TGCGCCAGCAGCCGGACCGGGGACTATGGCTACACCTTC.